This T cell receptor beta chain comes out of a study of T cells after yellow fever vaccination (dated by TCRdb to the late 2010s). Regarding the study in general: The SMART-Seq v4 Ultra Low Input RNA kit was used to prepare libraries from fractions with low cell numbers. To track T-cell clones before and after primary and booster YFV17D yellow fever vaccination, bulk TCR alpha and beta repertoires were sequenced longitudinally. The cohort comprised two healthy male donors, one aged 18 to 30 and one aged 30 to 39 years. Blood was collected at multiple timepoints before and after primary and secondary immunization, and bulk PBMC replicates and cell subsets were isolated.

The data were produced on an Illumina NovaSeq 6000. TCR cDNA was synthesized by 5'RACE template switching, through which a universal primer site and unique molecular identifiers were introduced. Priming of cDNA synthesis was performed from both the TCR alpha and TCR beta constant segments. Libraries were amplified in two PCR steps, with sample barcodes and sequencing adapters added in the second step. Sequencing of libraries was performed on Illumina HiSeq 2500 (2x100 bp) or NovaSeq (2x150 bp). In the source study's methods: MIGEC was used to demultiplex reads and collapse the reads into UMI consensus sequences, and MiXCR was used for V(D)J alignment. Using edgeR on replicate PBMC samples, clonotypes were called vaccine-responding if FDR was below 0.01 and the log2 fold change was above 5 up to day 15. Each bulk clonotype received a CD4 or CD8 identity based on whether the sequenced CD4 or CD8 repertoire contained that clonotype at higher abundance. TCRdb cleaned the public reads at Q25 with fastp, built clones with MiXCR and kept in-frame beta chains. Duplicate CDR3 protein sequences are folded into a single record with the most common DNA and genes. The V and J calls and clone size come from TCRdb's table, not from the authors' own analysis. The sample profile shows some 220,000 distinct CDR3 sequences; 3% to 4% of them were found once. The top ten hold approximately 3% of the sample.

The sample's treatment or condition label is to be understood as: live attenuated yellow fever vaccine strain. PBMCs were isolated from peripheral blood using a standard Ficoll-Paque protocol. CD4 and CD8 T-cell fractions were isolated with Dynabeads CD4 and CD8 positive selection kits. TriZol was used to extract RNA from bulk PBMCs, from CD4 and CD8 fractions, and from dextramer-positive and dextramer-negative fractions. Via the germline V gene (reference sequence), CDR1 is SGHNT and CDR2 YYREEE. The CDR3 holds 14 amino acids from the cysteine to the phenylalanine. The retained sequence is limited to the CDR3, 42 bases, with the frame set at the first base. V sheds 3 bases and J sheds 4 bases, leaving 8 bases between their ends. On the study overall, not on this receptor specifically: Computational filtering was required because FACS-sorted repertoires could contain abundant contaminating clonotypes from the bulk population. A small fraction of clonotypes appeared in both the CD4 and CD8 compartments, likely as a result of convergent recombination. The secondary T-cell response was found to be weaker but faster than the primary response, with a peak reached on day 5 rather than on day 15. After the booster, most clones that had expanded after primary vaccination were detected again (nearly 97% of CD4 and 88% of CD8), suggesting broad maintenance of memory. Because only a couple of donors were included in the study, the extent to which the findings can be generalized is limited.

This clonotype occurred a few times. Its antigen is unknown. Nothing much larger sits one base from this clone, and base qualities are not available. The clonotype was recovered from a man aged 18 to 29 who received the YFV17D yellow fever vaccine. The specimen comprised CD4+ T cells sorted from PBMCs, sampled 10 days after the yellow fever booster vaccination. This receptor chain uses TRBV5-4 and TRBJ2-6, with the D gene uncertain. The DNA reads as follows: TGTGCCAGCAGCTCGACCTTAGGGGCCAACGTCCTGACTTTC. This is translated as CASSSTLGANVLTF.